Listed below are T cell receptor beta chains from one sample, sequenced in a study of T cells after yellow fever vaccination. Each CDR3 protein is one row after TCRdb ran MiXCR on the 5' RACE reads. This table holds about 400,000 distinct CDR3 sequences, 6.2% found once. The starting material was PBMCs, obtained 5 days after the yellow fever booster vaccination. These receptors were obtained from a man aged 25 to 45 who received the YFV17D yellow fever vaccine. CDR3s include the opening cysteine and the closing phenylalanine or tryptophan. The D gene is left open where the match is weak. Clone size appears in some rows only: once, few, many, or a class for an expanded clone.

j_gene: TRBJ2-5; d_gene: TRBD2; v_gene: TRBV5-1; abundance: -; CDR3aa: CASSDSGKSQETQYF; CDR3nt: TGCGCCAGCAGCGATAGCGGGAAGTCACAAGAGACCCAGTACTTC
j_gene: TRBJ2-1; d_gene: -; v_gene: TRBV29-1; abundance: -; CDR3aa: CSVEGPGSEQFF; CDR3nt: TGCAGCGTTGAGGGTCCTGGGAGTGAGCAGTTCTTC
j_gene: TRBJ2-2; d_gene: TRBD1; v_gene: TRBV4-3; abundance: -; CDR3aa: CASSQEGGPTYTGELFF; CDR3nt: TGCGCCAGCAGCCAAGAAGGGGGCCCCACCTACACCGGGGAGCTGTTTTTT
j_gene: TRBJ2-5; d_gene: -; v_gene: TRBV20-1; abundance: many; CDR3aa: CSARDPGPSYQETQYF; CDR3nt: TGCAGTGCTAGAGATCCAGGACCGAGCTACCAAGAGACCCAGTACTTC
j_gene: TRBJ2-5; d_gene: -; v_gene: TRBV3-1; abundance: few; CDR3aa: CASSQDPRAGLQETQYF; CDR3nt: TGTGCCAGCAGCCAAGACCCTCGGGCGGGTCTCCAAGAGACCCAGTACTTC
j_gene: TRBJ2-2; d_gene: TRBD2; v_gene: TRBV5-1; abundance: few; CDR3aa: CASSRGDTGELFF; CDR3nt: TGCGCCAGCAGCCGGGGGGACACCGGGGAGCTGTTTTTT
j_gene: TRBJ2-1; d_gene: -; v_gene: TRBV27; abundance: few; CDR3aa: CASSFSRGAGNEQFF; CDR3nt: TGTGCCAGCAGTTTTTCCAGGGGGGCGGGTAATGAGCAGTTCTTC
j_gene: TRBJ1-5; d_gene: -; v_gene: TRBV12-3/TRBV12-4; abundance: few; CDR3aa: CASSLGGVGGRPQHF; CDR3nt: TGTGCCAGCAGCCTGGGTGGGGTCGGCGGGAGGCCCCAGCATTTT
j_gene: TRBJ2-7; d_gene: -; v_gene: TRBV9; abundance: -; CDR3aa: CASSGTNSYEQYF; CDR3nt: TGTGCCAGCAGCGGAACTAATTCCTACGAGCAGTACTTC
j_gene: TRBJ2-5; d_gene: -; v_gene: TRBV3-1; abundance: many; CDR3aa: CASSPLGGEETQYF; CDR3nt: TGTGCCAGCAGCCCTCTTGGGGGAGAAGAGACCCAGTACTTC
j_gene: TRBJ2-1; d_gene: -; v_gene: TRBV10-3; abundance: many; CDR3aa: CAISEVLADNEQFF; CDR3nt: TGTGCCATCAGTGAGGTTTTGGCAGACAATGAGCAGTTCTTC
j_gene: TRBJ2-2; d_gene: TRBD1; v_gene: TRBV29-1; abundance: few; CDR3aa: CSVRRRDRENTGELFF; CDR3nt: TGCAGCGTCAGAAGAAGGGACAGGGAGAACACCGGGGAGCTGTTTTTT
j_gene: TRBJ2-1; d_gene: -; v_gene: TRBV6-1; abundance: -; CDR3aa: CASSERIGSSYNEQFF; CDR3nt: TGTGCCAGCAGTGAACGTATCGGGAGCTCCTACAATGAGCAGTTCTTC
j_gene: TRBJ2-5; d_gene: TRBD1; v_gene: TRBV7-9; abundance: -; CDR3aa: CAAVGQGSQETQYF; CDR3nt: TGTGCCGCTGTAGGACAGGGGTCCCAAGAGACCCAGTACTTC
j_gene: TRBJ2-1; d_gene: -; v_gene: TRBV12-3/TRBV12-4; abundance: many; CDR3aa: CASSLSHYNEQFF; CDR3nt: TGTGCCAGCAGTTTAAGTCACTACAATGAGCAGTTCTTC
j_gene: TRBJ2-7; d_gene: -; v_gene: TRBV7-9; abundance: -; CDR3aa: CASSLFPDYEQYF; CDR3nt: TGTGCCAGCAGCTTATTCCCGGACTACGAGCAGTACTTC
j_gene: TRBJ2-1; d_gene: TRBD2; v_gene: TRBV5-5; abundance: -; CDR3aa: CARGLGTIPSEQFF; CDR3nt: TGTGCCAGGGGCCTTGGGACTATACCTTCGGAGCAGTTCTTC
j_gene: TRBJ2-7; d_gene: TRBD1; v_gene: TRBV9; abundance: -; CDR3aa: CASSGRDSNYEQYF; CDR3nt: TGTGCCAGCAGCGGCCGGGACAGCAACTACGAGCAGTACTTC
j_gene: TRBJ2-6; d_gene: -; v_gene: TRBV7-9; abundance: -; CDR3aa: CASSLHGGTGANVLTF; CDR3nt: TGTGCCAGCAGCTTACATGGGGGGACCGGGGCCAACGTCCTGACTTTC
j_gene: TRBJ1-3; d_gene: -; v_gene: TRBV7-9; abundance: few; CDR3aa: CASDGIAFSGNTIYF; CDR3nt: TGTGCCAGCGACGGGATCGCATTCTCTGGAAACACCATATATTTT
j_gene: TRBJ2-2; d_gene: TRBD2; v_gene: TRBV11-2; abundance: -; CDR3aa: CASSPTEYLAGTTNTGELFF; CDR3nt: TGTGCCAGCAGCCCGACCGAGTACCTAGCGGGAACCACGAACACCGGGGAGCTGTTTTTT
j_gene: TRBJ2-7; d_gene: TRBD1; v_gene: TRBV7-2; abundance: -; CDR3aa: CASSSTPRTGVGEQYF; CDR3nt: TGTGCCAGCAGCTCGACCCCCCGGACAGGGGTAGGGGAGCAGTACTTC
j_gene: TRBJ2-7; d_gene: TRBD2; v_gene: TRBV5-5; abundance: -; CDR3aa: CASSPGGSGRPYEQYF; CDR3nt: TGTGCCAGCAGCCCTGGGGGTAGCGGGAGACCCTACGAGCAGTACTTC
j_gene: TRBJ2-5; d_gene: -; v_gene: TRBV28; abundance: -; CDR3aa: CASSANGETQYF; CDR3nt: TGTGCCAGCAGTGCAAATGGTGAGACCCAGTACTTC
j_gene: TRBJ2-2; d_gene: TRBD2; v_gene: TRBV6-1; abundance: few; CDR3aa: CASRGLAGGKTGELFF; CDR3nt: TGTGCCAGCCGCGGACTAGCGGGAGGGAAGACCGGGGAGCTGTTTTTT
j_gene: TRBJ2-5; d_gene: TRBD2; v_gene: TRBV20-1; abundance: few; CDR3aa: CSARPGLAETQYF; CDR3nt: TGCAGTGCTAGGCCGGGACTAGCGGAGACCCAGTACTTC
j_gene: TRBJ2-4; d_gene: TRBD2; v_gene: TRBV20-1; abundance: -; CDR3aa: CSARWTSRQAKNIQYF; CDR3nt: TGCAGTGCTAGATGGACTAGCCGGCAAGCCAAAAACATTCAGTACTTC
j_gene: TRBJ2-1; d_gene: -; v_gene: TRBV7-2; abundance: many; CDR3aa: CASSPVPVVTNEQFF; CDR3nt: TGTGCCAGCAGCCCCGTTCCCGTAGTGACCAATGAGCAGTTCTTC
j_gene: TRBJ2-7; d_gene: -; v_gene: TRBV6-5; abundance: many; CDR3aa: CASSLQLRTVAQQYF; CDR3nt: TGTGCCAGCAGCCTTCAACTTCGAACGGTCGCGCAGCAGTACTTC
j_gene: TRBJ2-1; d_gene: -; v_gene: TRBV18; abundance: few; CDR3aa: CASVGDTSYNEQFF; CDR3nt: TGTGCCAGCGTGGGGGACACATCCTACAATGAGCAGTTCTTC
j_gene: TRBJ1-1; d_gene: -; v_gene: TRBV18; abundance: -; CDR3aa: CASSPPLKNTEAFF; CDR3nt: TGTGCCAGCTCACCCCCTCTAAAGAACACTGAAGCTTTCTTT
j_gene: TRBJ1-2; d_gene: TRBD1; v_gene: TRBV24-1; abundance: -; CDR3aa: CATSDFTGDGYTF; CDR3nt: TGTGCCACCAGTGATTTCACAGGGGATGGCTACACCTTC
j_gene: TRBJ1-1; d_gene: -; v_gene: TRBV5-1; abundance: many; CDR3aa: CASKGTSRGEAFF; CDR3nt: TGCGCGAGCAAAGGGACGTCTCGGGGTGAAGCTTTCTTT